The TCR beta chain under discussion was sequenced for a study of T cells in Graves' hyperthyroidism and ophthalmopathy (dated by TCRdb to 2018 to 2020). For the study in its entirety: Peripheral blood samples were taken at the time of initial diagnosis, prior to any treatment. In addition, the study compared T-cell repertoires in thyroid tissue and in blood from several Graves' hyperthyroidism patients. TCR Vbeta CDR3 sequencing of 135 peripheral blood samples (about 45 ophthalmopathy, 75 hyperthyroidism and approximately 17 progressor patients) is reported in the paper. After sampling, hyperthyroidism patients received methimazole starting at 30 mg daily, and ophthalmopathy patients received high-dose intravenous methylprednisolone. For training and testing, the 95 to 100 patients in the discovery cohort were randomly divided in a 7:3 ratio. An independent validation cohort of 18 to 20 hyperthyroidism patients and approximately 16 patients who later progressed to ophthalmopathy tested prospective prediction of ophthalmopathy. TCR V-J signatures able to tell the groups apart were searched for in a discovery cohort of some 97 patients, of whom 43 had Graves' ophthalmopathy and around 56 had stable Graves' hyperthyroidism. What the authors observed across the whole study: Most expanded thyroid clonotypes (frequency above 0.001) were also found in blood, which suggests that blood repertoires may mirror thyroid immune responses. During validation, the model predicted progression to ophthalmopathy a median of about 6.3 months ahead of onset, with almost 71% sensitivity and 72.22% specificity. A model built on a 13 V-J signature distinguished ophthalmopathy from stable hyperthyroidism, reaching about 88% sensitivity and 81% to 83% specificity in cross-validation and 80%/75% in testing. No statistical method was used to set the sample size in advance, and investigators knew the group allocation.

Spanning cysteine to phenylalanine, the CDR3 consists of 14 amino acids. Only CDR3 DNA is held: 42 bases, read in frame from base 1. Germline trimming: 5 bases from V, 7 bases from J; junction bases outside gene matches: 9. For CDR1 and CDR2, the germline V gene lists SGHTA and FQGNSA. Graves' hyperthyroidism was defined as stable when no progression to ophthalmopathy occurred over 18 months of follow-up. Hyperthyroidism patients were newly diagnosed, with disease duration under 2 months, and aged 18 to 65 years. The study excluded patients with uncontrolled infections, other autoimmune diseases, pregnancy or lactation. Diagnoses were established on the basis of clinical symptoms, serum thyroxine and TRAb, thyroid ultrasound, and orbital computed tomography. PBMCs were separated from roughly 9.6 ml of fresh peripheral blood using Ficoll-Paque density gradient centrifugation. Total RNA was extracted using Trizol reagent, and RNA quality was assessed on an Agilent 2100 Bioanalyzer.

The TCR beta CDR3 regions were amplified from the RNA transcripts. For the first round of RT-PCR on the TCR CDR3, the HTBI primer set was used together with the Qiagen OneStep RT-PCR kit. Libraries were constructed in a second round of multiplex PCR, after which size selection and purification were carried out. Sequencing of the libraries was done on an Illumina HiSeq2000 using paired-end 100 bp reads. The study's own analysis went as follows. Raw data were processed with SOAPnuke, discarding reads with adapters, uncalled bases, mean Phred below 15, or no exact constant-primer or identifier match. High-quality paired reads were merged with COPE v1.2.5, and unique nucleotide sequences were defined as clonotypes. MiTCR v1.1 was used to align the clonotypes against IMGT TRBV, TRBD and TRBJ reference segments. Analysis was restricted to V-J combinations with a frequency above 0.0001, which covered approximately 99% of repertoires. A TCS score was defined as the ratio between F50 (clonal expansion) and ExV (chaos), using BLOSUM62-based TCRdist between CDR3 peptides within each V-J. Welch's t-statistics and random forest reduced just over 500 V-J features to 10 to 15, which were used in a naive Bayes classifier (R e1071). Thyroid-blood repertoire similarity was quantified with the Morisita-Horn index. The public reads were quality trimmed at Q25 with fastp and then assembled into clones with MiXCR by TCRdb, keeping productive beta chains. Merged by CDR3 protein, the rows form single entries marked with the most common genes and DNA. The V and J calls were determined by TCRdb, not by the authors. The sample table lists 700,000 to 850,000 distinct CDR3 sequences, under 45% of them with a count of one. Roughly 31% of the sample is held by the ten biggest clonotypes.

This clonotype came up many times. Its antigen is unknown. No base qualities exist here, and no much larger clone lies one base off it. The chain was built from TRBV7-2 and TRBJ1-2; 8 nucleotides in the junction match TRBD1. Sequenced sample: blood. This sequence was found in a woman in her 40s with Graves' hyperthyroidism. The DNA sequence is given as TGTGCCAGCAGCCCCGGACAGGGCCTTGGTGGCTACACCTTC. It is translated as CASSPGQGLGGYTF.